The 8 T cell receptor beta chains presented below share a single source sample, sequenced in a study of T cell changes during pregnancy in multiple sclerosis. Data came from immunoSEQ multiplex PCR; TCRdb stores just in-frame clones and leaves some out. The sample has 20,000 to 25,000 clones; around 85% are singletons. Sequencing was performed on CD8+ T cells from peripheral blood mononuclear cells, taken in the first trimester of pregnancy. The receptors here all came from a female donor in good health, enrolled as a control in a pregnancy study.

This clone is medium-sized in the sample. This rearrangement joins TRBV27 to TRBJ1-1; D may be TRBD1 (5 bases). This CDR3 contains 12 residues. Per the germline V gene, CDR1 is MNHEY and CDR2 is SMNVEV (reference sequence). Trimming stripped 5 bases from V and 7 bases from J, with 11 bases between. CDR3 amino acids: CASSTGRLEAFF. CDR3 bases: TGTGCCAGCAGTACAGGACGGCTTGAAGCTTTCTTT.

This clone was recorded at least ten times. This chain joins TRBV6-5 and TRBJ1-5; no clear D gene. This CDR3 has 13 residues. V was clipped by 6 bases and J by 8 bases, with 14 bases between them. Germline CDR1 MNHEY, CDR2 SVGAGI. CDR3 DNA: TGTGCCAGCAGGACGGGGTCCCGGGAGCCCCAGCATTTT. Translation gives CASRTGSREPQHF.

Many counts were recorded for this clone. The chain recombines TRBV6-4 with TRBJ2-3, with TRBD2 identical over 14 bases. Germline CDR1 MRHNA, CDR2 SNTAGT. The ends lost 0 bases at V and 4 bases at J; junction bases unmatched: 3. This CDR3 has 17 amino acids. This CDR3 reads CASSDSTSGGAPDTQYF. CDR3 nucleotides: TGTGCCAGCAGTGACTCGACTAGCGGGGGGGCCCCAGATACGCAGTATTTT.

The chain joins TRBV28 to TRBJ1-2; TRBD1 matches at 7 bases. CDR1 MDHEN and CDR2 SYDVKM come from the germline V gene. The CDR3 loop spans 14 amino acids. Losses at the gene ends were 3 bases for V and 5 bases for J; bases not matched to a gene: 6. CDR3 DNA sequence: TGTGCCAGCAGTTTGAGGGGGCGCACGTATGGCTACACCTTC. Its translation: CASSLRGRTYGYTF.

This sequence joins TRBV6-6 and TRBJ2-1; 14 positions agree with TRBD2. Germline-derived CDR1 and CDR2 are MNHNY and SVGAGI (reference sequence). The CDR3 loop spans 15 amino acids. V was clipped by 6 bases and J by 7 bases; unmatched bases: 5. CDR3: CASRGTSGRSNEQFF. The CDR3 DNA is TGTGCCAGCAGGGGGACTAGCGGGAGAAGTAATGAGCAGTTCTTC.

The J gene is TRBJ1-3, the V gene TRBV4-3; maybe TRBD1 (6 bases). The germline V and J ends were trimmed by 4 bases and 0 bases, with 13 bases remaining between them. CDR3 length: 16 amino acids. In germline, CDR1 is LGHNA, CDR2 YSLEER. In nucleotides, the CDR3 is TGCGCCAGCAGCCCAAACGGACAGAGCTCTGGAAACACCATATATTTT. Its translation: CASSPNGQSSGNTIYF.

The V call is TRBV15, the J call TRBJ1-1, with D possibly being TRBD1 (6 bases). There are 16 residues in the CDR3. CDR1 LNHNV and CDR2 YYDKDF come from the germline V gene (reference sequence). Trimming removed 0 bases from V and 1 base from J, with 12 bases in between. The chain's CDR3 is CATSREHRGRNTEAFF. CDR3 coding DNA: TGTGCCACCAGCAGAGAACATAGGGGGAGGAACACTGAAGCTTTCTTT.

The DNA of the CDR3 is TGTGCCAGCAGTTACCTCGGACAGAGTGAAGCTTTCTTT. Its translation is CASSYLGQSEAFF. The J gene is TRBJ1-1, the V gene TRBV6-6; weak D call: TRBD1 (6 bases). The CDR3 is made up of 13 amino acids. Trimming removed 2 bases at V and 7 bases at J, with 11 bases between. CDR1 and CDR2 (germline): MNHNY, SVGAGI (reference sequence).